Listed below are T cell receptor beta chains from one sample, sequenced in a study of a mutant IDH1 vaccine in newly diagnosed glioma. The repertoire was sequenced with immunoSEQ multiplex PCR; TCRdb's copy has only in-frame clones and lacks some. The sample has tens of thousands of clones; around four fifths are singletons. The antigens for these receptors are not known. Sequences were derived from PBMCs, sampled from a glioma patient whose treatment included an IDH1 peptide vaccine. The receptor set was obtained from a woman aged 18-29 years with glioma. Each CDR3 is given with its conserved first and last residue.

j_call,v_call,cdr3_aa
TRBJ1-1,TRBV19,CASSTGNTEAFF
TRBJ2-5,TRBV5-4,CASSLVGSGRETQYF
TRBJ1-3,TRBV28,CASSFRGNTIYF
TRBJ2-7,TRBV5-6,CASSLAGREGYEQYF
TRBJ2-1,TRBV7-3,CASSSLSDSSYNEQFF
TRBJ1-2,TRBV2,CASSDGRVGGNYGYTF
TRBJ1-1,TRBV11-2,CASSLDAANTEAFF
TRBJ2-2,TRBV29-1,CSVQGWGGELFF
TRBJ2-3,TRBV7-2,CASSQGGRTADTQYF
TRBJ2-7,TRBV7-9,CASSSSRGQHLEQYF